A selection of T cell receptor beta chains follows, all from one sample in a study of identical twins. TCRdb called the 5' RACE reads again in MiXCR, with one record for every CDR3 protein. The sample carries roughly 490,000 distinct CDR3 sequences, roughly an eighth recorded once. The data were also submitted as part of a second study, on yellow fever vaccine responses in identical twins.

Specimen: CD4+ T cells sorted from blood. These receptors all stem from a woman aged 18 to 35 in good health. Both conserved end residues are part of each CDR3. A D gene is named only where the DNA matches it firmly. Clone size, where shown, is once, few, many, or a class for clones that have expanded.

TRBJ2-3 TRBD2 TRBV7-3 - TGTGCCAGCAGCAACCAAGCGGGGGCGCCAGATACGCAGTATTTT CASSNQAGAPDTQYF
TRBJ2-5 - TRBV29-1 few TGCAGCGTTGAACTCGCGAAAGAGACCCAGTACTTC CSVELAKETQYF
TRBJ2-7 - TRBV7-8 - TGTGCCAGCAGCTTAGAAGCGGAGAGCTCCTACGAGCAGTACTTC CASSLEAESSYEQYF
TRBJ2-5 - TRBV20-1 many TGCAGTGCCCGGGGGAAGGGGGAGACCCAGTACTTC CSARGKGETQYF
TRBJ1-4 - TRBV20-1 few TGCAGTGCTAGCCTGGGGGGAGAGAGGGAAAAACTGTTTTTT CSASLGGEREKLFF
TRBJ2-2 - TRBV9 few TGTGCCAGCAGCGTGCCCGGCACCGGGGAGCTGTTTTTT CASSVPGTGELFF
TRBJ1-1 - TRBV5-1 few TGCGCCAGCAGCTTGGGTCATCTTTTGAACACTGAAGCTTTCTTT CASSLGHLLNTEAFF
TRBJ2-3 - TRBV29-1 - TGCAGCGTTGGAGCCTTAGATACGCAGTATTTT CSVGALDTQYF
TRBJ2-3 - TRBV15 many TGTGCCACCAGCAGTTGGGCTGAGGGGGGAGGAGGAGCAGATACGCAGTATTTT CATSSWAEGGGGADTQYF
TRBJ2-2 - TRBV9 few TGTGCCAGCAGCGTGGTAGGGGCCGGGGAGCTGTTTTTT CASSVVGAGELFF
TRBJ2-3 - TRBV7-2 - TGTGCCAGCAGCCTAACAGGGAGGGCCCAGTGGACGCAGTATTTT CASSLTGRAQWTQYF
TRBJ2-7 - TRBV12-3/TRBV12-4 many TGTGCCAGCAGTTTAAGGGGGGGACCCTACGAGCAGTACTTC CASSLRGGPYEQYF
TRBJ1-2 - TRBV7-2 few TGTGCCAGCAGCTTAGTTCGGGACACCCTCTATGGCTACACCTTC CASSLVRDTLYGYTF
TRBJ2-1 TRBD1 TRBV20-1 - TGCAGTGGCGGGACAGGGTCGGGTGAGCAGTTCTTC CSGGTGSGEQFF
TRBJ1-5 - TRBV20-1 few TGCAGTGCTGGCCCACTCGGGGTAAACAATCAGCCCCAGCATTTT CSAGPLGVNNQPQHF
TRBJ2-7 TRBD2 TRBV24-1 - TGTGCCACCAGTCGCGCGGGAGCCACGTACGAGCAGTACTTC CATSRAGATYEQYF
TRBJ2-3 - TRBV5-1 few TGCGCCAGCAGTCAAACGCGGGGAAGGGGAGATACGCAGTATTTT CASSQTRGRGDTQYF
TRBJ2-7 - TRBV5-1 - TGCGCCAGCAGCTTGGGCCTCCTAAGACCCTACGAGCAGTACTTC CASSLGLLRPYEQYF
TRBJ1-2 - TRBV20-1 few TGCAGTGCTGAACAGGGAGTTCGGGGCTACACCTTC CSAEQGVRGYTF
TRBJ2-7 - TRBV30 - TGTGCCTGGAGTGTGGGCCCCTACGAGCAGTACTTC CAWSVGPYEQYF
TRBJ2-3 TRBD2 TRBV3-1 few TGTGCCAGCAGCCAAGACCGAGCGGGAAAGACAGATACGCAGTATTTT CASSQDRAGKTDTQYF
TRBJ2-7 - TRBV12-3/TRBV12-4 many TGTGCCAGCAGTTTCGGCTACGAGCAGTACTTC CASSFGYEQYF
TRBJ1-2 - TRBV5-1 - TGCGCCAGCAGCTTCGAACTCTTGGAGAAATACACCTTC CASSFELLEKYTF
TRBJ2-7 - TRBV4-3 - TGCGCCAGCAGCCAAGAATGGGGTCTCCTCGAGCAGTGCTTC CASSQEWGLLEQCF
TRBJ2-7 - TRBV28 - TGTGCCAGCAGTTTATTTGGGAGGGGGGCTTCCTACGAGCAGTACTTC CASSLFGRGASYEQYF
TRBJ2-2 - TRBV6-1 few TGTGCCAGCATGAGAGACAGAACGAACACCGGGGAGCTGTTTTTT CASMRDRTNTGELFF
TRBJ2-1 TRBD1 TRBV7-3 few TGTGCCAGCAGCTTAAGCGACAGGGCCCTCAACAATGAGCAGTTCTTC CASSLSDRALNNEQFF
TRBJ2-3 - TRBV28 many TGTGCCAGCAGTTTATCTCTCCGGGGCAGGGCTAGCACAGATACGCAGTATTTT CASSLSLRGRASTDTQYF
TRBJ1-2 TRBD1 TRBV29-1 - TGCAGCGTTCCAGGGACAGTCTATGGCTACACCTTC CSVPGTVYGYTF
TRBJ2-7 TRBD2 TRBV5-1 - TGCGCCAGCAGATCGGGGGGGGCCTTTTACGAGCAGTACTTC CASRSGGAFYEQYF
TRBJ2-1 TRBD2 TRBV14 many TGTGCCAGCAGCGATAACTTAGCGGGGGGGAACAATGAGCAGTTCTTC CASSDNLAGGNNEQFF
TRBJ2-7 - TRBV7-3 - TGTGCCAGCAGCCTAACGTGGAGGGGTTCTGACTCCCACGAGCAGTACTTC CASSLTWRGSDSHEQYF
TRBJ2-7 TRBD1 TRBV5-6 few TGTGCCAGCAGGACAGGGGGCGTCCACGAGCAGTACTTC CASRTGGVHEQYF
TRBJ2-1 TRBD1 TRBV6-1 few TGTGCCACCGAAAAGACAGGGGGCTACAATGAGCAGTTCTTC CATEKTGGYNEQFF
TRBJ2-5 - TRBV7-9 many TGTGCCAGCAGCTTAGGTGGAGCAGCGGGTTTGGAGACCCAGTACTTC CASSLGGAAGLETQYF
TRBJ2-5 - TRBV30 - TGTGCCTGGAGTGTGCTCCTAGGAGAGACCCAGTACTTC CAWSVLLGETQYF
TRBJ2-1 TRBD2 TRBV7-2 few TGTGCCAGCAGCGCTTCCCGACTAGCGGGCTACAATGAGCAGTTCTTC CASSASRLAGYNEQFF
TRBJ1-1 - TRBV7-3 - TGTGCCAGCAGCTTACAACAGGGCGGAGTGGCTGAAGCTTTCTTT CASSLQQGGVAEAFF
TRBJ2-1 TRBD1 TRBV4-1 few TGCGCCAGCAGCCACGCAGGGGGCATTAGGAATGAGCAGTTCTTC CASSHAGGIRNEQFF
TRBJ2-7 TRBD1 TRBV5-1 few TGCGCCAGCAACGACCGGGACAGGGGCTACGAGCAGTACTTC CASNDRDRGYEQYF
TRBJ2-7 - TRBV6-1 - TGTGCCAGCAGTACCCCAAGGAGGATCCACGAGCAGTACTTC CASSTPRRIHEQYF
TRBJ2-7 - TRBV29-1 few TGCAGCGTTAAAGGGGTTCTGACCTACGAGCAGTACTTC CSVKGVLTYEQYF
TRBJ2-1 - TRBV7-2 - TGTGCCAGCAGCTTCCGGGGAGGCCAGGGGTACAAAAATGAGCAGTTCTTC CASSFRGGQGYKNEQFF
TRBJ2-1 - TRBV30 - TGTGCCTGGGGGGGACAGTTCTTC CAWGGQFF
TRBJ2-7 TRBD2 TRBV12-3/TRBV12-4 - TGTGCCAGCAGTTTATCTGTGGGAGGGAACGAGCAGTACTTC CASSLSVGGNEQYF
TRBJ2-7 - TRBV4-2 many TGTGCCAGCAGCCAAACTAACACAGGGTTGGGAAGCTCCTACGAGCAGTACTTC CASSQTNTGLGSSYEQYF
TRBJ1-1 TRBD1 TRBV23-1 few TGCGCCAGCAGTCAATCATGGGACAGGGGGCGGAACACTGAAGCTTTCTTT CASSQSWDRGRNTEAFF
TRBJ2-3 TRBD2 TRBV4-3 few TGCGCCAGCAGCCAAGAAGCTGCTAGCGGGCTCTTGAACATGAATACGCAGTATTTT CASSQEAASGLLNMNTQYF
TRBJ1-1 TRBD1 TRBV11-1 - TGTGCCAGCAGCGTCGGACAGGGGGTTGGTGAAGCTTTCTTT CASSVGQGVGEAFF
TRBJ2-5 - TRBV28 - TGTGCCAGCAGTTTAACAGGCCAGGGGTTAGAGACCCAGTACTTC CASSLTGQGLETQYF
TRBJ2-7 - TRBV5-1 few TGCGCCAGCAGCTTGGACGGTAAATACGAGCAGTACTTC CASSLDGKYEQYF
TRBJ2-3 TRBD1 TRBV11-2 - TGTGCCAGCAGCTGGGACAGCTATCGCACAGATACGCAGTATTTT CASSWDSYRTDTQYF
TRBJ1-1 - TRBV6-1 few TGTGCCAGCAGTCGTCAGGGGAATTTTAAGTCGGCCACTGAAGCTTTCTTT CASSRQGNFKSATEAFF
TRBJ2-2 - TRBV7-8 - TGTGCCAGCAGCTTAGCGGGGGGGCGAGCCACCGGGGAGCTGTTTTTT CASSLAGGRATGELFF
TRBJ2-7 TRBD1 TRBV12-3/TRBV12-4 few TGTGCCAGCACCTGGACAGGGGGTTCCTACGAGCAGTACTTC CASTWTGGSYEQYF
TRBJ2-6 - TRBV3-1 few TGTGCCAGCAGCCGCAACGAGGGGTCTGGGGCCAACGTCCTGACTTTC CASSRNEGSGANVLTF
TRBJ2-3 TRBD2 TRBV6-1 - TGTGCCAGCAGTGACTTCGTATCTAGCGGGAGCACAGATACGCAGTATTTT CASSDFVSSGSTDTQYF
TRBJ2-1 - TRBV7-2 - TGTGCCAGCAGCTTAGTACCGGGATCCAGGCAAAATGAGCAGTTCTTC CASSLVPGSRQNEQFF
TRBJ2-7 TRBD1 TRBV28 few TGTGCCAGCAGTTCCCAGACAGGGACCGCCTACGAGCAGTACTTC CASSSQTGTAYEQYF
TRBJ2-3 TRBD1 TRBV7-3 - TGTGCCAGCAGCTCGGGACAGAACATAAGGGATACGCAGTATTTT CASSSGQNIRDTQYF